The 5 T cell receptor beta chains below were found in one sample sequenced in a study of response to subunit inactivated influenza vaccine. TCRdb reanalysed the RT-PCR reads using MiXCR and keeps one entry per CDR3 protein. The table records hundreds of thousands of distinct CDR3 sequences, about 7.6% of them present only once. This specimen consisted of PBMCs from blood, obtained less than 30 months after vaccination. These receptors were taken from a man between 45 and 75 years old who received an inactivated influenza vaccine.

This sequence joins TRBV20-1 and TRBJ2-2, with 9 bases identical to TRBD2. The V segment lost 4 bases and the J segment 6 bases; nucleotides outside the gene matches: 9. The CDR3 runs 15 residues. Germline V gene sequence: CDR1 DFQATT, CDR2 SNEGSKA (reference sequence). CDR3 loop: CSANLAGGQSGELFF. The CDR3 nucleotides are TGCAGTGCTAACCTGGCGGGAGGGCAATCCGGGGAGCTGTTTTTT.

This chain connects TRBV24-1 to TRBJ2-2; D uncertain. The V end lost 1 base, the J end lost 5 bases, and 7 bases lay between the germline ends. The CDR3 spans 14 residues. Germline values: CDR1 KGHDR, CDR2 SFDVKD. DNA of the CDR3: TGTGCCACCAGTGATTTCACGGAGACCGGGGAGCTGTTTTTT. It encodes CATSDFTETGELFF.

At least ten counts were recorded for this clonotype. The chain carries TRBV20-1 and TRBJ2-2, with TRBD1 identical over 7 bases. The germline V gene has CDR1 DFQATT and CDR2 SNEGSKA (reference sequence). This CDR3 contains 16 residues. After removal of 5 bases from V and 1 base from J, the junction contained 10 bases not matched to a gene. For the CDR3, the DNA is TGCAGTGCTGCCCGGACAGGACCCTTGAACACCGGGGAGCTGTTTTTT. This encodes CSAARTGPLNTGELFF.

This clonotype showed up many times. As DNA, the CDR3 is TGCAGCTTTCGGACAGGGGAGACCCAGTACTTC. Translating it yields CSFRTGETQYF. The rearrangement uses TRBV29-1 and TRBJ2-5; 8 bases match TRBD1. The CDR3 loop spans 11 amino acids. Trimming took 8 bases from V and 5 from J; bases not matched to a gene: 4. CDR1 and CDR2 from the germline V gene are SQVTM and ANQGSEA.

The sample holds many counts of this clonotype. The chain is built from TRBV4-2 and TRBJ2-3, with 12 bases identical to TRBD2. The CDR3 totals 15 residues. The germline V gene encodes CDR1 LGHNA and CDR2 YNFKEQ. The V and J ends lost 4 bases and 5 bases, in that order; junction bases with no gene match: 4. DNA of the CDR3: TGTGCCAGCAGCCCGACTAGCGGGAGAAGAGATACGCAGTATTTT. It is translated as CASSPTSGRRDTQYF.